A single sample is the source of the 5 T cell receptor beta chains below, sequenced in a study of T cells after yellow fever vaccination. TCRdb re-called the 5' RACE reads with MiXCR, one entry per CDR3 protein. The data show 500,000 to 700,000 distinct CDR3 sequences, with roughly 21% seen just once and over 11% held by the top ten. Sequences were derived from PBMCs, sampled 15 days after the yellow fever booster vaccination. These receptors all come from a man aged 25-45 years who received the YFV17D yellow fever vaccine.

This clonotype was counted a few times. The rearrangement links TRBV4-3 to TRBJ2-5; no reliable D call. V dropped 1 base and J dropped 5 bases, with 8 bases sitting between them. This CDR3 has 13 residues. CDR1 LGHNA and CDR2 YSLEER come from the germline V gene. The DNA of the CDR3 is TGCGCCAGCAGCCAAGCGATGACGGAGACCCAGTACTTC. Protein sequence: CASSQAMTETQYF.

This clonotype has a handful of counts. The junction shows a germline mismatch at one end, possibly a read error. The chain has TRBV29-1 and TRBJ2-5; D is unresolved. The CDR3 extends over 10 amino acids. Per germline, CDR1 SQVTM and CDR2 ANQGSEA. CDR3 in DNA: TGCAGCGCTGAACAAGAGACCCAGTACTTC. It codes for CSAEQETQYF.

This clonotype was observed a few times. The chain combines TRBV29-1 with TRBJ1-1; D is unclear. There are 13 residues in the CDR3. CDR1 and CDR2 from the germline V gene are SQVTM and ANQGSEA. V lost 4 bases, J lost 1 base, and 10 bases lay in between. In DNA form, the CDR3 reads TGCAGCGTTGGAGGTCAGTCGAACACTGAAGCTTTCTTT. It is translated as CSVGGQSNTEAFF.

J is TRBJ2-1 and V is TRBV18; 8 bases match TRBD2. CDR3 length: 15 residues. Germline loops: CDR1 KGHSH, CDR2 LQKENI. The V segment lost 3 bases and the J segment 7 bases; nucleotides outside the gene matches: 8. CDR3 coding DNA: TGTGCCAGCTCACCGGCAGAAGCGGGAGTGAATGAGCAGTTCTTC. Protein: CASSPAEAGVNEQFF.

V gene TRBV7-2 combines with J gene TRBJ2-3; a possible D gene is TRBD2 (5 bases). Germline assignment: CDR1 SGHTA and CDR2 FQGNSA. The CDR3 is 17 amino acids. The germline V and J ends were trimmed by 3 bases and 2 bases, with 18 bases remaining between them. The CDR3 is CASSLSAGGPYTDTQYF. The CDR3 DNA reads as TGTGCCAGCAGCTTGTCGGCGGGCGGCCCCTACACAGATACGCAGTATTTT.